Below, one TCR beta chain is given with its context. What it recognizes is unknown. 60 Vbeta and 13 Jbeta primers were used in PCR. Authors' analysis steps: A later analysis tallied 75 million to 80 million unique TCR beta chains, 10 million to 12 million of them shared. TCRdb's table, derived via immunoSEQ multiplex PCR, lists solely in-frame clones and lacks some. That table gives V, J and clone size, and the DNA gave D and trimming. The sample holds about 160,000 clones; around 86% are singletons and the top ten take about 0.98%. The source of the sample is a study of cytomegalovirus exposure and HLA in healthy donors. General study points: Later genetic work tied a missense DCLRE1C variant to beta-chain V and J trimming. The number of N-insertions in an Asian-associated ancestry cluster was reportedly below the approximately 700-donor mean in a later analysis. Overall, 164 TCR beta chains were annotated as cytomegalovirus-associated.

CDR3 length: 10 amino acids. In germline, CDR1 is GTSNPN, CDR2 SVGIG (reference sequence). V dropped 8 bases and J dropped 6 bases, with 11 bases sitting between them. V and J are TRBV30 and TRBJ2-7; perhaps TRBD2 as D (5 bases). The source of this sequence is a girl aged 2 to 9 in good health and CMV-seropositive. Input material: PBMCs. CDR3 protein: CATGMREQYF. The CDR3 region has the DNA TGTGCCACGGGGATGCGCGAGCAGTACTTC.